This T cell receptor beta chain was found in a study of blood T cell repertoires in COVID-19. Per germline, CDR1 SGHAT and CDR2 FQNNGV. V gave up 8 bases and J gave up 3 bases; unmatched junction bases: 3. The CDR3 is made up of 12 amino acids. Individuals aged roughly 18 to 95 years were recruited from 24 US areas. Produced via immunoSEQ multiplex PCR; TCRdb's table is partial and in-frame only. The data show approximately 310,000 clones, roughly 85% seen once. The specimen was PBMCs or T cells enriched from blood (not recorded which). This sequence was found in a man younger than 40 who had recovered from COVID-19. This chain joins TRBV11-2 and TRBJ1-2; 7 nucleotides align to TRBD1. The CDR3 nucleotides are TGTGCCAGCCAAGGGACAGACTATGGCTACACCTTC. Its protein is CASQGTDYGYTF. Based on the CDR3 plus reference TRBV11-2 and TRBJ1-2, the full variable domain is EAGVAQSPRYKIIEKRQSVAFWCNPISGHATLYWYQQILGQGPKLLIQFQNNGVVDDSQLPKDRFSAERLKGVDSTLKIQPAKLEDSAVYLCASQGTDYGYTFGSGTRLTVV.